This is a list of T cell receptor beta chains from one sample in a study of T cells in Graves' hyperthyroidism and ophthalmopathy. TCRdb processed the multiplex PCR reads anew with MiXCR; each CDR3 protein has one entry. The sample has 300,000 to 450,000 distinct CDR3 sequences; roughly an eighth are singletons. The material sequenced was blood. These receptors were obtained from a woman aged 18-29 years with Graves' hyperthyroidism. Both conserved end residues are part of each CDR3. A D gene is named only where the DNA matches it firmly. A row's size may be missing; if present it is once, few, many or a size class.

D: TRBD2; size: -; J: TRBJ2-2; V: TRBV7-2; CDR3: CASSLSLTSPGELFF; DNA: TGTGCCAGCAGCTTATCCCTGACTAGCCCCGGGGAGCTGTTTTTT
D: -; size: few; J: TRBJ1-4; V: TRBV11-2; CDR3: CASSLSVNEKLFF; DNA: TGTGCCAGCAGCTTGAGCGTTAATGAAAAACTGTTTTTT
D: -; size: many; J: TRBJ2-3; V: TRBV7-2; CDR3: CASSQRGGYTDTQYF; DNA: TGTGCCAGCAGCCAAAGGGGGGGTTACACAGATACGCAGTATTTT
D: -; size: many; J: TRBJ1-4; V: TRBV2; CDR3: CASHRAEKLFF; DNA: TGTGCCAGTCACAGGGCAGAAAAACTGTTTTTT
D: TRBD1; size: many; J: TRBJ2-1; V: TRBV19; CDR3: CASRVRDRLAEQFF; DNA: TGTGCCAGTAGGGTCCGGGACAGGTTGGCTGAGCAGTTCTTC
D: -; size: many; J: TRBJ2-3; V: TRBV5-1; CDR3: CASSSPGIFTDTQYF; DNA: TGCGCCAGCAGCTCCCCAGGCATCTTCACAGATACGCAGTATTTT
D: -; size: many; J: TRBJ1-1; V: TRBV29-1; CDR3: CSAIGNTEAFF; DNA: TGCAGCGCGATAGGGAACACTGAAGCTTTCTTT
D: -; size: many; J: TRBJ2-3; V: TRBV20-1; CDR3: CSASSLAYSTDTQYF; DNA: TGCAGTGCTAGTTCCCTAGCATACAGCACAGATACGCAGTATTTT
D: -; size: many; J: TRBJ1-2; V: TRBV5-1; CDR3: CASSLAVNYGYTF; DNA: TGCGCCAGCAGCTTGGCGGTTAACTATGGCTACACCTTC
D: -; size: few; J: TRBJ1-2; V: TRBV29-1; CDR3: CSVEEGYTTNYGYTF; DNA: TGCAGCGTTGAAGAAGGTTACACCACTAACTATGGCTACACCTTC
D: TRBD2; size: -; J: TRBJ2-7; V: TRBV4-1; CDR3: CASSQGLAGAAYEQYF; DNA: TGCGCCAGCAGCCAGGGACTAGCGGGGGCCGCCTACGAGCAGTACTTC
D: TRBD1; size: few; J: TRBJ2-5; V: TRBV5-1; CDR3: CASNRGFQETQYF; DNA: TGCGCCAGCAACAGGGGTTTCCAAGAGACCCAGTACTTC
D: -; size: many; J: TRBJ1-1; V: TRBV6-1; CDR3: CASVLGGTNTEAFF; DNA: TGTGCCAGCGTTCTGGGGGGGACGAACACTGAAGCTTTCTTT
D: -; size: many; J: TRBJ1-1; V: TRBV7-2; CDR3: CASSSLRNRGVTEAFF; DNA: TGTGCCAGCAGCTCTCTTCGTAATCGGGGGGTCACTGAAGCTTTCTTT
D: -; size: many; J: TRBJ2-3; V: TRBV24-1; CDR3: CATSEEGSTDTQYF; DNA: TGTGCCACCAGTGAAGAGGGTAGCACAGATACGCAGTATTTT
D: -; size: many; J: TRBJ2-1; V: TRBV28; CDR3: CASSPTQYNEQFF; DNA: TGTGCCAGCAGTCCGACTCAGTACAATGAGCAGTTCTTC
D: -; size: -; J: TRBJ2-7; V: TRBV19; CDR3: CASTHAGRAGPYEQYF; DNA: TGTGCCAGTACCCACGCCGGCAGGGCGGGTCCCTACGAGCAGTACTTC
D: -; size: many; J: TRBJ2-7; V: TRBV28; CDR3: CASSFIGANRYEQYF; DNA: TGTGCCAGCAGTTTTATTGGCGCTAACCGCTACGAGCAGTACTTC
D: -; size: many; J: TRBJ2-2; V: TRBV9; CDR3: CASILKVTKGTGELFF; DNA: TGTGCCAGCATCCTAAAGGTAACCAAAGGCACCGGGGAGCTGTTTTTT
D: -; size: -; J: TRBJ2-3; V: TRBV7-3; CDR3: CASSAAGTPGDTQYF; DNA: TGTGCCAGCAGCGCAGCCGGGACCCCGGGAGATACGCAGTATTTT
D: -; size: many; J: TRBJ2-3; V: TRBV5-1; CDR3: CASSWDPDTQYF; DNA: TGCGCCAGCAGCTGGGACCCCGATACGCAGTATTTT
D: -; size: many; J: TRBJ2-3; V: TRBV11-2; CDR3: CATVGDTQYF; DNA: TGTGCCACCGTGGGAGATACGCAGTATTTT
D: TRBD2; size: many; J: TRBJ2-3; V: TRBV27; CDR3: CASSLGSGDTQYF; DNA: TGTGCCAGCAGTTTGGGTAGCGGGGATACGCAGTATTTT
D: -; size: many; J: TRBJ1-1; V: TRBV28; CDR3: CASSLAKNTEAFF; DNA: TGTGCCAGCAGTTTAGCCAAGAACACTGAAGCTTTCTTT
D: TRBD2; size: -; J: TRBJ2-2; V: TRBV6-2/TRBV6-3; CDR3: CASTERTSGAGELFF; DNA: TGTGCCAGCACCGAGCGGACTAGTGGGGCCGGGGAGCTGTTTTTT
D: -; size: many; J: TRBJ2-1; V: TRBV27; CDR3: CASSGRRGRGNEQFF; DNA: TGTGCCAGCAGTGGCCGTAGGGGTAGGGGGAATGAGCAGTTCTTC
D: -; size: many; J: TRBJ2-1; V: TRBV5-1; CDR3: CASSLGIGREQFF; DNA: TGCGCCAGCAGCTTGGGCATCGGGCGTGAGCAGTTCTTC
D: TRBD1; size: many; J: TRBJ2-5; V: TRBV6-2/TRBV6-3; CDR3: CASSYSRTIGTDQETQYF; DNA: TGTGCCAGCAGTTACTCGCGGACAATTGGGACAGATCAAGAGACCCAGTACTTC
D: -; size: -; J: TRBJ1-6; V: TRBV20-1; CDR3: CSALGGIQWVNSPLHF; DNA: TGCAGTGCCCTAGGGGGGATTCAGTGGGTTAATTCACCCCTCCACTTT
D: TRBD2; size: many; J: TRBJ2-1; V: TRBV3-1; CDR3: CASSQGSGSLGGYNEQFF; DNA: TGTGCCAGCAGCCAGGGTAGCGGGAGTTTAGGGGGATACAATGAGCAGTTCTTC
D: -; size: many; J: TRBJ1-2; V: TRBV5-6; CDR3: CASSSRREGGYGYTF; DNA: TGTGCCAGCAGCTCAAGGAGAGAGGGTGGCTATGGCTACACCTTC
D: TRBD1; size: many; J: TRBJ1-1; V: TRBV9; CDR3: CASSVGQGMNTEAFF; DNA: TGTGCCAGCAGCGTAGGACAGGGGATGAACACTGAAGCTTTCTTT
D: -; size: many; J: TRBJ1-1; V: TRBV30; CDR3: CAWSVKGLENTEAFF; DNA: TGTGCCTGGAGTGTAAAGGGGTTGGAGAACACTGAAGCTTTCTTT
D: -; size: many; J: TRBJ1-1; V: TRBV11-2; CDR3: CASSSQIDTEAFF; DNA: TGTGCCAGCAGCTCCCAAATTGACACTGAAGCTTTCTTT
D: -; size: few; J: TRBJ2-2; V: TRBV18; CDR3: CASSGQENTGELFF; DNA: TGTGCCAGCTCAGGCCAGGAGAACACCGGGGAGCTGTTTTTT
D: -; size: -; J: TRBJ2-3; V: TRBV20-1; CDR3: CSAAGISTDTQYF; DNA: TGCAGTGCGGCGGGGATCAGCACAGATACGCAGTATTTT
D: -; size: -; J: TRBJ1-5; V: TRBV4-2; CDR3: CASSQKTDPGSNQPQHF; DNA: TGTGCCAGCAGCCAAAAGACAGACCCGGGCAGCAATCAGCCCCAGCATTTT
D: TRBD1; size: many; J: TRBJ1-5; V: TRBV2; CDR3: CASIATGGNQPQHF; DNA: TGTGCCAGCATTGCGACAGGGGGCAATCAGCCCCAGCATTTT
D: TRBD2; size: many; J: TRBJ2-1; V: TRBV18; CDR3: CASSPPRGGLASNEQFF; DNA: TGTGCCAGCTCACCACCGCGGGGAGGACTAGCGAGCAATGAGCAGTTCTTC
D: -; size: few; J: TRBJ1-1; V: TRBV7-8; CDR3: CASPEKQGEAEAFF; DNA: TGTGCCAGCCCGGAAAAACAGGGTGAGGCTGAAGCTTTCTTT
D: TRBD1; size: -; J: TRBJ2-5; V: TRBV4-1; CDR3: CASRGSGQGLKYF; DNA: TGCGCCAGCAGAGGGTCCGGACAGGGGCTGAAGTACTTC
D: -; size: few; J: TRBJ1-2; V: TRBV4-1; CDR3: CASSQLGGGARYGYTF; DNA: TGCGCCAGCAGCCAATTGGGTGGGGGAGCACGCTATGGCTACACCTTC
D: -; size: many; J: TRBJ2-1; V: TRBV30; CDR3: CAWSIDFGSYNEQFF; DNA: TGTGCCTGGAGTATCGATTTCGGATCCTACAATGAGCAGTTCTTC
D: TRBD1; size: many; J: TRBJ1-2; V: TRBV5-1; CDR3: CASSGDSTYGYTF; DNA: TGCGCCAGCAGCGGGGACAGCACTTATGGCTACACCTTC
D: TRBD2; size: many; J: TRBJ2-3; V: TRBV11-2; CDR3: CASSPWGGTDTQYF; DNA: TGTGCCAGCAGCCCGTGGGGGGGGACAGATACGCAGTATTTT
D: TRBD1; size: many; J: TRBJ2-7; V: TRBV6-1; CDR3: CASSAPGQQVSYEQYF; DNA: TGTGCCAGCAGTGCACCGGGACAGCAAGTCTCCTACGAGCAGTACTTC
D: TRBD2; size: -; J: TRBJ2-1; V: TRBV6-2/TRBV6-3; CDR3: CASSYSGGGTYNEQFF; DNA: TGTGCCAGCAGTTACTCGGGGGGAGGGACCTACAATGAGCAGTTCTTC
D: -; size: many; J: TRBJ2-1; V: TRBV28; CDR3: CASISHREQFF; DNA: TGTGCCAGCATCTCCCATCGTGAGCAGTTCTTC
D: -; size: many; J: TRBJ2-3; V: TRBV28; CDR3: CASSLVRQGPDTQYF; DNA: TGTGCCAGCAGTTTAGTTCGGCAGGGGCCAGATACGCAGTATTTT
D: TRBD2; size: many; J: TRBJ2-1; V: TRBV2; CDR3: CASVRLAGANNEQFF; DNA: TGTGCCAGCGTGAGACTAGCGGGGGCCAACAATGAGCAGTTCTTC
D: -; size: many; J: TRBJ2-7; V: TRBV7-9; CDR3: CASSPALGEQYF; DNA: TGTGCCAGCAGCCCAGCCCTTGGGGAGCAGTACTTC
D: -; size: few; J: TRBJ1-4; V: TRBV6-6; CDR3: CASSYSLNNEKLFF; DNA: TGTGCCAGCAGTTACTCGCTCAATAATGAAAAACTGTTTTTT